A single sample is the source of the 29 T cell receptor beta chains below, sequenced in a study of regulatory T cells. Study outcomes and limitations: In CD3G-deficient patients, conventional CD4+ T cells were enriched for hydrophobic CDR3 residues at positions 6 and 7.

These receptors' antigens are unknown. Primers: 52 TRBV forward and 13 TRBJ reverse. Sequenced by immunoSEQ multiplex PCR; TCRdb stores in-frame clones only, minus some. The data show about 35,000 clones, about nine tenths seen once. What was sequenced was conventional CD4+ T cells sorted from blood. The receptors come from a person aged 18 to 35 with CD3G deficiency.

This clone was detected once. The chain employs TRBV10-3 and TRBJ2-7, with D uncertain. Trimming stripped 7 bases from V and 2 bases from J, with 12 bases between. The CDR3 has 13 residues. Germline CDR1 reads ENHRY; CDR2 reads SYGVKD. The CDR3 DNA reads as TGTGCCATCATCACACCCTCTCCCTACGAGCAGTACTTC. It is translated as CAIITPSPYEQYF.

The chain couples TRBV6-6 to TRBJ2-2; D is unresolved. Germline CDR1 and CDR2: MNHNY and SVGAGI (reference sequence). The CDR3 runs 13 residues. V lost 2 bases to trimming and J lost 3 bases, with 4 bases between them. The CDR3 DNA reads TGTGCCAGCAGTTACGGGTACACCGGGGAGCTGTTTTTT. Encoded protein: CASSYGYTGELFF.

This sequence joins TRBV20-1 and TRBJ2-3; D unclear. Germline V gene data show CDR1 as DFQATT and CDR2 as SNEGSKA (reference sequence). This CDR3 contains 11 residues. Trimming took 1 base from V and 5 from J, leaving 4 bases between them. The CDR3 spells CSARVGDTQYF. As DNA, the CDR3 is TGCAGTGCTAGAGTAGGAGATACGCAGTATTTT.

The genes are TRBV6-1 and TRBJ2-3; 8 bases map to TRBD1. With V trimmed by 8 bases and J by 5 bases, 12 bases remained unmatched. Germline CDR1 is MNHNS and CDR2 is SASEGT. There are 15 residues in the CDR3. The chain's CDR3 is CASGLYRGTQDTQYF. The DNA of the CDR3 is TGTGCCAGCGGGCTATACAGGGGGACACAAGATACGCAGTATTTT.

This rearrangement joins TRBV5-3 to TRBJ1-2, with D perhaps matching TRBD1 (5 bases). TRBV5-3 is filed as an ORF, its function uncertain. The CDR3 contains 17 residues. The germline V and J ends were trimmed by 3 bases and 3 bases, with 21 bases remaining between them. In DNA form, the CDR3 reads TGTGCCAGAAGCTCCTATACCGGGGACGTCAGGGACTATGGCTACACCTTC. Translating it yields CARSSYTGDVRDYGYTF.

The rearrangement joins TRBV28 to TRBJ1-5; perhaps TRBD1 as D (5 bases). From germline, CDR1 is MDHEN and CDR2 SYDVKM. The CDR3 spans 13 residues. Trimming took 6 bases from V and 6 from J, leaving 12 bases between them. The CDR3, as DNA: TGTGCCAGCAGACCGACGGGGGGTCAGCCCCAGCATTTT. It encodes CASRPTGGQPQHF.

The V call is TRBV28, the J call TRBJ2-6; possibly TRBD1 for D (6 bases). There are 16 residues in the CDR3. The germline V and J ends were trimmed by 6 bases and 0 bases, with 12 bases remaining between them. Germline V gene sequence: CDR1 MDHEN, CDR2 SYDVKM. Here the CDR3 reads CASRARRGSGANVLTF. CDR3 sequence (DNA): TGTGCCAGCAGGGCACGCAGGGGCTCTGGGGCCAACGTCCTGACTTTC.

The CDR3 DNA sequence: TGCGCCAGCAGCTTGGCTCCCTCCTACGAGCAGTACTTC. Its protein product is CASSLAPSYEQYF. The rearrangement links TRBV5-1 to TRBJ2-7, with unresolved D. Deletions cut 0 bases from V and 0 bases from J, with 4 bases between. Germline V gives CDR1 SGHRS, CDR2 YFSETQ. This CDR3 is 13 amino acids long.

For the CDR3, the DNA is TGTGCCAGCAGGAGTCCCGCCTACGAGCAGTACTTC. It encodes CASRSPAYEQYF. The chain joins TRBV6-1 to TRBJ2-7; unclear D gene. Trimming took off 6 bases at V and 2 bases at J, with 8 bases between the two ends. The CDR3 consists of 12 residues. Germline V lookup: CDR1 MNHNS, CDR2 SASEGT.

V usage is TRBV5-1 and J usage is TRBJ2-5, with 13 bases aligning to TRBD2. CDR1 is SGHRS and CDR2 is YFSETQ in the germline V gene. V gave up 4 bases and J gave up 3 bases; unmatched junction bases: 3. The CDR3 has 15 amino acids. CDR3: CASSGGTSGKETQYF. CDR3 in DNA: TGCGCCAGCAGCGGGGGGACTAGCGGGAAAGAGACCCAGTACTTC.

The V gene is TRBV18, the J gene TRBJ1-1; the match to TRBD1 covers 7 bases. This CDR3 comprises 13 residues. Germline trimming cut 3 bases from V and 3 bases from J; bases unmatched to any gene: 1. The germline CDR1 and CDR2 sequences are KGHSH and LQKENI. DNA of the CDR3: TGTGCCAGCTCACCCAGGGGGGACACTGAAGCTTTCTTT. Translating gives CASSPRGDTEAFF.

The chain uses TRBV6-1 and TRBJ2-2; D not certain. The V gene's germline CDR1 is MNHNS and CDR2 SASEGT. V lost 5 bases and J lost 3, with 13 bases in between. This CDR3 is 15 amino acids long. The CDR3 DNA follows: TGTGCCAGCAGTCTCCTAGGCGGCCACACCGGGGAGCTGTTTTTT. Its translation: CASSLLGGHTGELFF.

This clone came up once. The rearrangement uses TRBV7-9 and TRBJ2-1; no reliable D call. This CDR3 spans 13 amino acids. CDR1 SEHNR and CDR2 FQNEAQ come from the germline V gene (reference sequence). V lost 5 bases and J 0 bases, leaving 5 bases between the germline ends. The CDR3 sequence is CASSRSSYNEQFF. The CDR3 nucleotides read TGTGCCAGCAGCCGAAGCTCCTACAATGAGCAGTTCTTC.

This chain connects TRBV10-2 to TRBJ2-2; TRBD1 aligns across 7 bases. The V gene's germline CDR1 is WSHSY and CDR2 SAAADI. This CDR3 spans 14 amino acids. The V and J ends lost 4 bases and 2 bases, in that order; junction bases with no gene match: 1. The CDR3 coding sequence is TGCGCCAGCAGTGGACAGGGAAACACCGGGGAGCTGTTTTTT. Protein sequence: CASSGQGNTGELFF.

In its sample, this clone was seen once. V is TRBV6-1 and J is TRBJ1-2, with a tentative D call TRBD1 (6 bases). The CDR3 is 13 amino acids. The germline CDR1 and CDR2 sequences are MNHNS and SASEGT. Trimming pared 6 bases from V and 0 bases from J, leaving 8 bases between. CDR3 protein: CASRTGSNYGYTF. CDR3 in DNA: TGTGCCAGCAGAACAGGGTCTAACTATGGCTACACCTTC.

The chain combines TRBV7-8 with TRBJ2-3; a weak D match, TRBD2 (5 bases). The CDR3 is 15 amino acids. Germline CDR1 and CDR2: SGHVS and FQNEAQ. The V and J ends lost 1 base and 8 bases respectively, with 16 bases between them. The CDR3 region is CASSLGRGRSVTQYF. CDR3 DNA sequence: TGTGCCAGCAGCTTAGGTAGAGGGCGGTCTGTTACGCAGTATTTT. Together with reference TRBV7-8 and TRBJ2-3, the CDR3 gives the full variable domain: GAGVSQSPRYKVAKRGQDVALRCDPISGHVSLFWYQQALGQGPEFLTYFQNEAQLDKSGLPSDRFFAERPEGSVSTLKIQRTQQEDSAVYLCASSLGRGRSVTQYFGPGTRLTVL.

The table lists this clone with a count of one. The chain couples TRBV6-5 to TRBJ2-7; D gene ambiguous. In germline, CDR1 is MNHEY, CDR2 SVGAGI. Deletions cut 7 bases from V and 5 bases from J, with 12 bases between. This CDR3 is built from 12 residues. CDR3 amino acids: CASMALPHEQYF. DNA of the CDR3: TGTGCCAGCATGGCGCTTCCCCACGAGCAGTACTTC.

The rearrangement uses TRBV19 and TRBJ2-2; D gene ambiguous. The germline gives CDR1 LNHDA, CDR2 SQIVND (reference sequence). The CDR3 has 15 residues. Trimming took 2 bases from V and 2 from J, leaving 9 bases between them. For the CDR3, the DNA is TGTGCCAGTAGTATAAGAGGTAGAAACACCGGGGAGCTGTTTTTT. Protein: CASSIRGRNTGELFF.

The chain is built from TRBV28 and TRBJ2-3; D uncertain. The CDR3 runs 14 residues. Germline-derived CDR1 and CDR2 are MDHEN and SYDVKM. Trimming removed 7 bases from V and 3 bases from J, with 14 bases in between. CDR3 region: CASTPTSATDTQYF. The CDR3 DNA reads TGTGCCAGCACCCCGACGTCCGCGACAGATACGCAGTATTTT.

The chain employs TRBV10-1 and TRBJ1-5, with D possibly matching TRBD1 (6 bases). The CDR3 has 12 residues. The germline V gene has CDR1 WNHNN and CDR2 SYGVQD (reference sequence). V lost 10 bases and J 4 bases, leaving 11 bases between the germline ends. This chain's CDR3 is CATGTPNQPQHF. The CDR3, as DNA: TGCGCCACCGGGACACCAAATCAGCCCCAGCATTTT.

The rearrangement joins TRBV6-1 to TRBJ1-1, with 7 bases identical to TRBD1. V shed 6 bases and J 7 bases; nucleotides not matched to a gene: 8. From germline, CDR1 is MNHNS and CDR2 SASEGT. This CDR3 is built from 13 residues. CDR3 in amino acids: CASRRQGYIEAFF. The CDR3 DNA is TGTGCCAGCAGACGACAGGGATATATTGAAGCTTTCTTT.

V usage is TRBV7-8 and J usage is TRBJ2-2; 8 bases are shared with TRBD1. This CDR3 is 16 amino acids long. V shed 5 bases, J shed 4 bases, and the junction held 9 bases outside the gene matches. Germline CDR1 and CDR2: SGHVS and FQNEAQ. As DNA, the CDR3 is TGTGCCAGCAGCCCCCCAGGGGGCGCCGGCACCGGGGAGCTGTTTTTT. Encoded protein: CASSPPGGAGTGELFF.

This chain links TRBV28 with TRBJ1-2; D is perhaps TRBD1 (5 bases). Trimming took off 3 bases at V and 5 bases at J, with 10 bases between the two ends. Germline CDR1 and CDR2: MDHEN and SYDVKM. The CDR3 length is 13 residues. CDR3 region: CASSLTVGYGYTF. The CDR3 DNA reads as TGTGCCAGCAGTTTGACAGTTGGATATGGCTACACCTTC.

V is TRBV28 and J is TRBJ2-1, with TRBD1 identical over 9 bases. This CDR3 comprises 15 residues. Germline V gives CDR1 MDHEN, CDR2 SYDVKM. V shed 10 bases, J shed 0 bases, and the junction held 7 bases outside the gene matches. The chain's CDR3 is CATQTGGPSYNEQFF. The CDR3 region has the DNA TGTGCCACCCAGACAGGGGGACCCTCCTACAATGAGCAGTTCTTC. Full variable domain (remainder filled in from reference TRBV28 and TRBJ2-1): DVKVTQSSRYLVKRTGEKVFLECVQDMDHENMFWYRQDPGLGLRLIYFSYDVKMKEKGDIPEGYSVSREKKERFSLILESASTNQTSMYLCATQTGGPSYNEQFFGPGTRLTVL.

The CDR3 here is CASSLGSGNTIYF. In DNA, the CDR3 is TGTGCCAGCAGCCTGGGTTCTGGAAACACCATATATTTT. This chain uses TRBV5-5 with TRBJ1-3; D is unresolved. From germline, CDR1 is SGHKS and CDR2 YYEKEE (reference sequence). V lost 4 bases and J 1 base, leaving 6 bases between the germline ends. The CDR3 extends over 13 amino acids.

This clone has only one observation. The chain employs TRBV6-1 and TRBJ2-7, with D maybe TRBD1 (6 bases). This CDR3 region has 14 residues. Trimming pared 6 bases from V and 3 bases from J, leaving 15 bases between. Germline values: CDR1 MNHNS, CDR2 SASEGT. The CDR3 bases are TGTGCCAGCAGCCGGACAGCTCAGGGCTACGAGCAGTACTTC. Protein sequence: CASSRTAQGYEQYF.

This clone has only a few counts. CDR3 sequence reads: CASSEGGYNEQFF. CDR3 coding DNA: TGTGCCAGCTCAGAGGGGGGGTACAATGAGCAGTTCTTC. The J gene is TRBJ2-1, the V gene TRBV28; the D gene is possibly TRBD2 (7 bases). With 8 bases removed from V and 4 bases from J, the gap between germline ends came to 12 bases. The CDR3 spans 13 residues. From germline, CDR1 is MDHEN and CDR2 SYDVKM.

Concerning this clone: A read error may account for a junction end that differs from germline. V and J are TRBV10-3 and TRBJ2-1, with D possibly being TRBD1 or TRBD2 (6 bases each). The length of the CDR3 is 13 residues. Looked up from germline, CDR1 is ENHRY and CDR2 is SYGVKD. The CDR3 DNA sequence: TGTGCCATCAGGCCTAACGAGGGGGGTCTCGCGGTCTTC. It specifies CAIRPNEGGLAVF.

This clone was counted a few times. V and J are TRBV5-1 and TRBJ2-3; 8 bases match TRBD1. CDR3 length: 15 residues. Germline V gene lookup returns CDR1 SGHRS and CDR2 YFSETQ. Losses at the gene ends were 5 bases for V and 3 bases for J; bases not matched to a gene: 8. The CDR3 DNA is TGCGCCAGCAGACCTGGGACAGGAAGGACAGATACGCAGTATTTT. It is translated as CASRPGTGRTDTQYF.